A selection of T cell receptor beta chains follows, all from one sample in a study of shared clonotypes between healthy human individuals. Assay used: immunoSEQ multiplex PCR; TCRdb lists only in-frame clones, some missing. The table lists 1.5 million to 2.5 million clones, roughly 94% of them singletons. What was sequenced was naive CD8+ T cells sorted from blood. The source of these receptors is a man younger than 35 in good health. CDR3s include the opening cysteine and the closing phenylalanine or tryptophan. A D gene is named only where the DNA matches it firmly. Expanded clones are given a class, and other clones once, few, many or no size at all.

>.|TRBJ2-7|.|TRBV6-1
TGTGCCAGCAGTGAAGAACCCGAGGGAGGCTACGAGCAGTACTTC
CASSEEPEGGYEQYF
>TRBD2|TRBJ2-3|.|TRBV27
TGTGCCAGCAGTCCTTCTAGCGGTGAGCACACAGATACGCAGTATTTT
CASSPSSGEHTDTQYF
>TRBD1|TRBJ2-1|once|TRBV7-9
TGTGCCAGCAGCTTCGGACAGGGGAATGAGCAGTTCTTC
CASSFGQGNEQFF
>TRBD2|TRBJ2-3|once|TRBV27
TGTGCCAGCAGTTTATCGACGGCGGGAGGGCCCGATACGCAGTATTTT
CASSLSTAGGPDTQYF
>.|TRBJ2-7|.|TRBV4-3
TGCGCCAGCAGCCGGGGCGCCGTCGGCGAGCAGTACTTC
CASSRGAVGEQYF
>.|TRBJ2-7|.|TRBV27
TGTGCCAGCAGTTTTAACCCCCAACTATGGGAGCAGTACTTC
CASSFNPQLWEQYF
>.|TRBJ2-5|.|TRBV27
TGTGCCAGCAGTCAAAACAGGGTTGGAAAAGAGACCCAGTACTTC
CASSQNRVGKETQYF
>.|TRBJ2-2|.|TRBV19
TGTGCCAGTAGTACCCCCCGGTCCGGAAACGGGGAGCTGTTTTTT
CASSTPRSGNGELFF
>.|TRBJ2-7|once|TRBV6-5
TGTGCCAGCAGTTATTCGGACACTACTTACGAGCAGTACTTC
CASSYSDTTYEQYF
>.|TRBJ1-1|.|TRBV28
TGTGCCAGCAATTTCCGCCTGGGCACTGAAGCTTTCTTT
CASNFRLGTEAFF
>.|TRBJ1-2|once|TRBV7-9
TGTGCCAGCAGCTTACTTTCCCCTAACTATGGCTACACCTTC
CASSLLSPNYGYTF
>.|TRBJ2-7|.|TRBV28
TGTGCCAGCAGTTTATATGGCAACTCCTACGAGCAGTACTTC
CASSLYGNSYEQYF
>.|TRBJ2-7|once|TRBV11-2
TGTGCCAGCAGCCGAATGACAGGCGCCTACGAGCAGTACTTC
CASSRMTGAYEQYF
>.|TRBJ2-1|.|TRBV6-5
TGTGCCAGCGAAGGAACTTATAACTACAATGAGCAGTTCTTC
CASEGTYNYNEQFF
>.|TRBJ1-3|.|TRBV6-6
TGTGCCAGCAGTTATCTGAGCTCTGGAAACACCATATATTTT
CASSYLSSGNTIYF
>.|TRBJ1-5|.|TRBV28
TGTGCCACCCAGGAAATCTCTAGCAATCAGCCCCAGCATTTT
CATQEISSNQPQHF
>.|TRBJ2-3|.|TRBV4-3
TGCGCCAGCAGCCAACACTTGCTAGCCCGCACAGATACGCAGTATTTT
CASSQHLLARTDTQYF
>TRBD1|TRBJ1-1|.|TRBV28
TGTGCCAGCAGCCACAGGGGACAGAACACTGAAGCTTTCTTT
CASSHRGQNTEAFF
>TRBD1|TRBJ1-4|.|TRBV28
TGTGCCAGTAGCACCTACAGGGGCACTAATGAAAAACTGTTTTTT
CASSTYRGTNEKLFF